This T cell receptor beta chain was sequenced for a study of blood T cell repertoires in COVID-19. Across the study: From the United States, Italy and Spain came samples of acute and convalescent COVID-19. From T cells, B-cell-depleted T cells, or PBMCs came the material, which was cDNA or gDNA.

This clone was counted a few times. TCRdb's copy holds only in-frame clones and misses some; the assay was immunoSEQ multiplex PCR. The sample shows around 190,000 clones, roughly 84% of them seen only once. Seattle researchers signed up patients amid active infection and tracked them longitudinally. With V trimmed by 2 bases and J by 4 bases, 7 bases remained unmatched. The CDR3 totals 16 residues. Germline V gene sequence: CDR1 LGHDT, CDR2 YNNKEL (reference sequence). Sequenced: peripheral blood. The sequence was obtained from a man aged 50-60 years with COVID-19, enrolled during active disease. The chain uses TRBV3-1 (or the pseudogene TRBV3-2) and TRBJ2-2; the match to TRBD2 covers 7 bases. CDR3 in DNA: TGTGCCAGCAGCCAATTTGTCGGGAGGCGCACCGGGGAGCTGTTTTTT. Translated, it gives CASSQFVGRRTGELFF.